This TCR beta chain was profiled in a study of blood T cells in healthy people across ages (dated by TCRdb to about 2015). Notes on the research overall: In model experiments, roughly one uniquely barcoded TCR beta cDNA molecule per two T cells was captured by template switching. The donors were split into four age groups: young (average roughly 15 years), middle-aged (over 35), aged (over 55) and long-lived (roughly 80). Using the same blood draw, the study looked at two additional independent replicas of 1 million unique cDNA reads for two donors, one aged 18 to 29 and the other aged 80 or older. To track age-related changes in TCR beta repertoire diversity, the study relied on deep sequencing normalized with unique cDNA molecular identifiers. To avoid experimental bias, donors of different ages were randomly spread across the sequencing lanes. Study-wide findings and limitations: A strong correlation was found between observed TCR beta diversity and the percentage of naive T cells measured by flow cytometry. Bulk unsorted PBMC profiling prevented conclusive comparison of naive and antigen-experienced compartments. Observed TCR beta diversity per million T cells fell roughly linearly with age, and a significant reduction was already apparent by age roughly 40. Because donor CMV infection status was unknown, age-related changes in expanded clonotypes were potentially confounded. Estimates of total diversity based on one million sequenced T cells were regarded as lower bounds and as underestimates. Compared with the aged group, the long-lived group had more naive CD4+ T cells, fewer expanded clones and increased TCR diversity, suggesting age selection.

Libraries came from 5' RACE. The instrument given in TCRdb is Illumina HiSeq 2500. A second PCR of about 7 to 12 cycles was performed with a sample-barcoded 5' primer and a J-beta primer mix. A unique molecular identifier was introduced onto each TCR beta cDNA molecule by a template-switch 5' adaptor carrying 12 random nucleotides. At least 2.5 million CDR3-containing paired-end reads were obtained from each sample. First-strand cDNA was synthesized from all RNA with the Mint cDNA synthesis kit, primed by a TRBC-specific oligonucleotide. Following uracil-DNA glycosylase treatment, a first 18-cycle PCR with universal primers M1SS and BC2_uni_R was performed on all cDNA. As for how the authors treated the data: For normalization, 1 million high-quality reads were randomly selected from each sample, with every read carrying a distinct molecular identifier. Instead of being binned into consensus sequences, reads that shared molecular identifiers were thrown out. MiTCR, run with a Q25 quality threshold and the strictest error-elimination algorithm, handled CDR3 identification, clonotype clustering and error correction. Lower-bound total TCR beta diversity was estimated with a nonparametric unseen species model using Euler transformation. Using fastp at Q25 and MiXCR, TCRdb reprocessed the public reads and kept productive beta chains. Entries that share a CDR3 protein sequence are merged under the most common genes and DNA. TCRdb assigned the V and J calls; the authors' analysis was not used. The sample table shows about 1.8 million distinct CDR3 sequences, and about 50% are seen once. The top ten clones comprise over 2% of the sample.

Donors were approximately 42 systemically healthy Caucasian individuals from Russia aged roughly 6 to 90 years. Each donor gave approximately 9.4 milliliters of peripheral blood, drawn into EDTA-treated Vacutainer tubes. Ficoll-Paque density-gradient centrifugation was used to isolate PBMCs, with at least 7 million per sample. Trizol reagent was used to extract total RNA from PBMCs, with at least 6 micrograms per sample. For every donor, an aliquot of PBMCs went through flow cytometry to measure the percentages of naive CD45RAhigh/CD27high T cells. CDR1 is given as KGHDR and CDR2 as SFDVKD, both from the germline V gene. The CDR3 starts with the cysteine, ends with the phenylalanine, and has 16 residues. Of all the DNA, just the CDR3 is kept, 48 bases in frame from base 1. A distance of 12 bases separates the germline ends of V and J, which lose 1 base and 2 bases respectively. This clonotype was found a few times. No antigen is known for it. Nothing much larger sits one base from this clone, and base qualities are not available.

This TCR was recovered from a woman in her 40s in good health. The sample was blood. Rearrangement joined TRBV24-1 to TRBJ2-3; the D gene is possibly TRBD1 or TRBD2, with 6 bases matching each. CDR3 loop: CATSDFVGGPTDTQYF. DNA sequence: TGTGCCACCAGTGATTTCGTGGGGGGCCCCACAGATACGCAGTATTTT.